Presented here are 25 T cell receptor beta chains from one specimen sequenced in a study of blood T cell repertoires in COVID-19. Data came from immunoSEQ multiplex PCR; TCRdb stores just in-frame clones and leaves some out. The data show some 330,000 clones, with about nine tenths seen just once and around 4% held by the top ten. Sequencing was performed on PBMCs or T cells enriched from blood (not recorded which). Receptors originate from a man younger than 40 who had recovered from COVID-19.

The chain is built from TRBV27 and TRBJ2-4, with 10 bases fitting TRBD1. Per germline, CDR1 MNHEY and CDR2 SMNVEV (reference sequence). CDR3 length: 15 residues. With 2 bases clipped from V and 4 bases from J, the junction kept 2 bases outside the gene matches. The CDR3 nucleotides are TGTGCCAGCAGTTTAGTGGGACAGGGGAAAAACATTCAGTACTTC. Protein product: CASSLVGQGKNIQYF.

The J gene is TRBJ1-2, the V gene TRBV19, with D perhaps matching TRBD1 (6 bases). V lost 7 bases and J lost 5, with 11 bases in between. The V gene's germline CDR1 is LNHDA and CDR2 SQIVND (reference sequence). This CDR3 contains 12 residues. CDR3 sequence reads: CASISRGYGYTF. CDR3 in DNA: TGTGCCAGTATCTCCAGGGGTTATGGCTACACCTTC.

The chain has TRBV6-5 and TRBJ2-7, with 8 bases fitting TRBD1. Trimming removed 8 bases from V and 2 bases from J; junction bases left unmatched: 8. The CDR3 is made up of 14 amino acids. Germline CDR1 MNHEY, CDR2 SVGAGI. CDR3 nucleotide sequence: TGTGCCAGCTCGACCGACAGGGGCGCCTACGAGCAGTACTTC. It encodes CASSTDRGAYEQYF.

The chain employs TRBV29-1 and TRBJ2-2; 8 bases fit TRBD2. Trimming at V came to 6 bases and at J to 1 base, leaving 7 bases not matched to a gene. This CDR3 has 15 amino acids. Germline loops: CDR1 SQVTM, CDR2 ANQGSEA. CDR3 bases: TGCAGCGTCGGGGGACTAGTTCAGAACACCGGGGAGCTGTTTTTT. Amino acid sequence: CSVGGLVQNTGELFF.

This clone was observed a handful of times. This chain connects TRBV5-5 to TRBJ2-5; no definite D call. Trimming pared 1 base from V and 2 bases from J, leaving 9 bases between. CDR1 and CDR2 from the germline V gene are SGHKS and YYEKEE (reference sequence). The CDR3 consists of 14 residues. CDR3 sequence (DNA): TGTGCCAGCAGCTTGACCCCGACACAAGAGACCCAGTACTTC. Translation: CASSLTPTQETQYF.

The chain carries TRBV2 and TRBJ1-3; TRBD1 might be the D (5 bases). The V gene lost 4 bases and the J gene lost 0 bases, with 22 bases spanning the gap. Germline V gene lookup returns CDR1 SNHLY and CDR2 FYNNEI. The CDR3 contains 19 residues. This chain's CDR3 is CASSVTSQGWVNSGNTIYF. CDR3 bases: TGTGCCAGCAGTGTAACCTCTCAGGGTTGGGTAAACTCTGGAAACACCATATATTTT.

In its sample, this clone was seen once. The chain couples TRBV3-1 (or the pseudogene TRBV3-2) to TRBJ1-1; 8 bases are a match to TRBD1. The V gene end was trimmed by 1 base and the J gene end by 6 bases; junction bases not matched to a gene: 7. CDR3 length: 15 residues. CDR1 and CDR2 (germline): LGHDT, YNNKEL (reference sequence). CDR3 sequence (DNA): TGTGCCAGCAGCCAAGGCCCAGGGGGCAGAGCTGAAGCTTTCTTT. Translation: CASSQGPGGRAEAFF.

V and J are TRBV15 and TRBJ2-4; TRBD1 might be the D (6 bases). CDR3 length: 16 residues. Trimming shortened V by 0 bases and J by 0 bases, and 9 bases separated the two germline ends. Per the germline V gene, CDR1 is LNHNV and CDR2 is YYDKDF (reference sequence). The CDR3 loop reads CATSRDRGLAKNIQYF. For the CDR3, the DNA is TGTGCCACCAGCAGAGACAGGGGCCTAGCCAAAAACATTCAGTACTTC.

This clone was seen more than once but under ten times. The chain uses TRBV19 and TRBJ2-3; 9 nucleotides agree with TRBD2. Germline CDR1 reads LNHDA; CDR2 reads SQIVND (reference sequence). The CDR3 is 15 amino acids. The V and J ends lost 5 bases and 6 bases, in that order; junction bases with no gene match: 9. CDR3 loop: CASSLGGRAGDTQYF. The CDR3 nucleotides are TGTGCCAGTAGTCTCGGCGGGAGGGCCGGTGATACGCAGTATTTT. Based on the CDR3 plus reference TRBV19 and TRBJ2-3, the full variable domain is DGGITQSPKYLFRKEGQNVTLSCEQNLNHDAMYWYRQDPGQGLRLIYYSQIVNDFQKGDIAEGYSVSREKKESFPLTVTSAQKNPTAFYLCASSLGGRAGDTQYFGPGTRLTVL.

V gene TRBV10-1 combines with J gene TRBJ2-1; D not resolved. V gave up 0 bases and J gave up 10 bases, with 19 bases separating them. Germline values: CDR1 WNHNN, CDR2 SYGVQD (reference sequence). This CDR3 is 16 amino acids long. The CDR3 region is CASSESTVLTAREQFF. CDR3 nucleotides: TGCGCCAGCAGTGAGTCGACTGTTTTGACGGCCCGGGAGCAGTTCTTC.

The chain carries TRBV9 and TRBJ1-2; 8 positions match TRBD1. Trimming at V came to 0 bases and at J to 4 bases, leaving 2 bases not matched to a gene. CDR3 length equals 14 residues. CDR1 SGDLS and CDR2 YYNGEE come from the germline V gene. Written as DNA, the CDR3 is TGTGCCAGCAGCGTAGGTACAGGGGGCTATGGCTACACCTTC. Its translation is CASSVGTGGYGYTF.

This chain uses TRBV4-1 with TRBJ1-5; D remains ambiguous. CDR3 length equals 15 residues. Trimming left V 0 bases short and J 11 bases short, with 17 bases between. Germline V gene sequence: CDR1 MGHRA, CDR2 YSYEKL. CDR3 region: CASSQDLAGRGAQHF. CDR3 coding DNA: TGCGCCAGCAGCCAAGATTTGGCAGGCCGGGGAGCCCAGCATTTT.

This rearrangement joins TRBV6-2 or TRBV6-3 to TRBJ1-5, with unresolved D. V lost 4 bases and J 0 bases, leaving 4 bases between the germline ends. This CDR3 is 13 amino acids long. Germline values: CDR1 MNHEY, CDR2 SVGEGT. Written as DNA, the CDR3 is TGTGCCAGCAGTTCCTATAGCAATCAGCCCCAGCATTTT. This sequence encodes CASSSYSNQPQHF.

This chain uses TRBV7-2 with TRBJ1-2; D call uncertain. Germline values: CDR1 SGHTA, CDR2 FQGNSA. Trimming took off 1 base at V and 7 bases at J, with 13 bases between the two ends. This CDR3 is 14 amino acids long. The CDR3: CASSLVGRSGGYTF. The CDR3 DNA is TGTGCCAGCAGCTTAGTTGGTAGGAGTGGTGGCTACACCTTC.

The chain employs TRBV12-3 or TRBV12-4 and TRBJ2-3; D possibly corresponds to TRBD1 (5 bases). The CDR3 has 13 amino acids. Trimming removed 7 bases from V and 2 bases from J, with 10 bases in between. The CDR3 sequence: CASTPDTTDTQYF. DNA for the CDR3: TGTGCCAGCACCCCGGACACCACAGATACGCAGTATTTT.

V usage is TRBV2 and J usage is TRBJ1-4; 8 nucleotides align to TRBD1. Germline CDR1 is SNHLY and CDR2 is FYNNEI. The V gene end was trimmed by 2 bases and the J gene end by 3 bases; junction bases not matched to a gene: 5. The CDR3 sequence is 16 residues long. CDR3 residues: CASSEQGARPNEKLFF. The DNA of the CDR3 is TGTGCCAGCAGTGAACAGGGGGCGCGGCCTAATGAAAAACTGTTTTTT.

J is TRBJ2-2 and V is TRBV19; maybe TRBD1 (5 bases). Germline V gives CDR1 LNHDA, CDR2 SQIVND (reference sequence). Trimming cost V 9 bases and J 4 bases, with 18 bases left between them. The CDR3 covers 15 residues. The CDR3 DNA sequence: TGTGCCAGCCGCGAACAGGATGCGAGCACCGGGGAGCTGTTTTTT. It yields the protein CASREQDASTGELFF.

The CDR3 is CASSSRGLGYGYTF. In DNA, the CDR3 is TGTGCCAGCAGCTCCAGGGGGCTGGGCTATGGCTACACCTTC. The chain has TRBV13 and TRBJ1-2, with TRBD1 matching over 8 bases. V shed 4 bases and J 4 bases; nucleotides not matched to a gene: 5. The CDR3 loop spans 14 amino acids. Germline assignment: CDR1 PRHDT and CDR2 FYEKMQ (reference sequence).

The chain uses TRBV2 and TRBJ2-1, with 7 bases aligning to TRBD2. J gave up 12 bases and V 3 bases, and 5 bases lay outside the gene matches. This CDR3 spans 12 amino acids. The germline CDR1 and CDR2 sequences are SNHLY and FYNNEI. CDR3 bases: TGTGCCAGCAGTGAGGTCCGCGGGGGGCAGTTCTTC. This codes for CASSEVRGGQFF.

The V gene is TRBV30, the J gene TRBJ1-3, with 7 bases that match TRBD1. Germline V CDR1 and CDR2: GTSNPN, SVGIG (reference sequence). The CDR3 loop spans 14 amino acids. V was clipped by 5 bases and J by 4 bases; unmatched bases: 8. CDR3 sequence (DNA): TGTGCCTGGGGTAGCAGGGACAGAGGAAACACCATATATTTT. Translated: CAWGSRDRGNTIYF.

The CDR3 is CASSGTGPTEAFF. The DNA of the CDR3 is TGCGCCAGCAGCGGGACAGGGCCCACTGAAGCTTTCTTT. V gene TRBV5-1 combines with J gene TRBJ1-1; 9 bases fit TRBD1. From germline, CDR1 is SGHRS and CDR2 YFSETQ. The CDR3 has 13 amino acids. Germline trimming cut 4 bases from V and 4 bases from J; bases unmatched to any gene: 2.

The genes are TRBV24-1 and TRBJ2-1, with TRBD2 identical over 9 bases. The germline V gene has CDR1 KGHDR and CDR2 SFDVKD. V lost 1 base and J lost 6; bases outside the gene matches: 3. The CDR3 covers 15 residues. This CDR3 is CATSDFLAGINEQFF. CDR3 bases: TGTGCCACCAGTGATTTTCTAGCGGGGATCAATGAGCAGTTCTTC.

The chain carries TRBV18 and TRBJ2-3, with D uncertain. The germline V and J ends were trimmed by 1 base and 3 bases, with 14 bases remaining between them. This CDR3 contains 16 residues. Germline-derived CDR1 and CDR2 are KGHSH and LQKENI. The CDR3 region is CASSPLAQAETDTQYF. As DNA, the CDR3 is TGTGCCAGCTCACCACTCGCCCAGGCCGAGACAGATACGCAGTATTTT.

This clone was seen just once. The chain carries TRBV7-8 and TRBJ2-7, with TRBD2 matching over 7 bases. CDR3 size: 14 residues. Unmatched junction bases numbered 3, after V lost 4 bases and J lost 0 bases. Germline V gene sequence: CDR1 SGHVS, CDR2 FQNEAQ. The CDR3 DNA reads as TGTGCCAGCAGCTCCACGGGGGGCTCCTACGAGCAGTACTTC. Amino acids: CASSSTGGSYEQYF.

The chain employs TRBV3-1 (or the pseudogene TRBV3-2) and TRBJ2-1; possibly TRBD1 for D (6 bases). The CDR3 spans 12 residues. CDR1 and CDR2 from the germline V gene are LGHDT and YNNKEL (reference sequence). V lost 1 base to trimming and J lost 15 bases, with 13 bases between them. The CDR3 spells CASSQGGPLPFF. The CDR3 DNA reads as TGTGCCAGCAGCCAAGGGGGGCCCCTGCCGTTCTTC.